This T cell receptor beta chain was identified in a study of control samples from healthy donors and cancer patients. Sequencing used immunoSEQ multiplex PCR; TCRdb keeps in-frame clones, though not all of them. The data show around 130,000 clones, roughly 84% seen once. V shed 0 bases and J shed 0 bases, with 10 bases lying between them. The CDR3 has 16 residues. From germline, CDR1 is SGHDT and CDR2 YYEEEE. The specimen sequenced was blood. The V gene is TRBV5-6, the J gene TRBJ1-3; no definite D call. The TCR originated in a man in his fifties in good health. As DNA, the CDR3 is TGTGCCAGCAGCTTGGCCGGGCCCGTCTCTGGAAACACCATATATTTT. Protein sequence: CASSLAGPVSGNTIYF.